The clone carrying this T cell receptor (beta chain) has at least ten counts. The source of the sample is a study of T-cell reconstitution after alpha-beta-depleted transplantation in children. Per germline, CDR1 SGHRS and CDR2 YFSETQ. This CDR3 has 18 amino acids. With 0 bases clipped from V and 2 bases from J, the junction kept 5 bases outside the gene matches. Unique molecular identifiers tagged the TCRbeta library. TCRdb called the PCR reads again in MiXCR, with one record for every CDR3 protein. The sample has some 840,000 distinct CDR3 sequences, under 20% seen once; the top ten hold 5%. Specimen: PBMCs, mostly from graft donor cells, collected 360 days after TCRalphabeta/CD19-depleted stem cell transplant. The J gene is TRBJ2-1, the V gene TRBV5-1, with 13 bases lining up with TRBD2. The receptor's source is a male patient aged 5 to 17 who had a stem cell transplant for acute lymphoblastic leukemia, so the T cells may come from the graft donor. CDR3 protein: CASSLGGLAGVPYNEQFF. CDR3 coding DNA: TGCGCCAGCAGCTTGGGCGGACTAGCGGGAGTACCCTACAATGAGCAGTTCTTC.